A selection of T cell receptor beta chains follows, all from one sample in a study of siplizumab effects on memory and regulatory T cells. Assay: immunoSEQ multiplex PCR; the TCRdb copy retains only in-frame clones and omits some. This sample has roughly 82,000 clones, with 80% to 90% found just once. The source material was Tregs sorted from blood. These TCRs come from a human donor in good health. CDR3s include the opening cysteine and the closing phenylalanine or tryptophan. A D gene is named only where the DNA matches it firmly. The size entry is marked missing in some rows and otherwise reads once, few, many or a size class.

V gene	J gene	D gene	clone size	CDR3 protein	CDR3 DNA
TRBV28	TRBJ2-7	.	.	CASTTDVPYEQYF	TGTGCCAGCACGACGGATGTTCCTTACGAGCAGTACTTC
TRBV6-9	TRBJ1-1	.	.	CASSYFTEAFF	TGTGCCAGCAGTTACTTCACTGAAGCTTTCTTT
TRBV19	TRBJ1-2	.	.	CASRQGINYGYTF	TGTGCCAGTAGGCAGGGGATAAACTATGGCTACACCTTC
TRBV28	TRBJ2-5	TRBD1	.	CASRAAGTGEETQYF	TGTGCCAGCAGGGCCGCCGGGACAGGGGAGGAGACCCAGTACTTC
TRBV6-1	TRBJ1-6	TRBD1	.	CAGRGLDYNSPLHF	TGTGCCGGCAGGGGGCTTGACTATAATTCACCCCTCCACTTT
TRBV4-2	TRBJ1-5	.	.	CASSQDNGQYQPQHF	TGTGCCAGCAGCCAAGATAATGGGCAATATCAGCCCCAGCATTTT
TRBV6-1	TRBJ2-5	TRBD1	.	CASSEWTGMETQYF	TGTGCCAGCAGTGAATGGACAGGGATGGAGACCCAGTACTTC
TRBV27	TRBJ2-6	.	.	CASSLAWQNYGGTGANVLTF	TGTGCCAGCAGTTTAGCTTGGCAGAATTATGGTGGTACCGGGGCCAACGTCCTGACTTTC
TRBV6-1	TRBJ2-3	.	.	CASPGRLRSTDTQYF	TGTGCCAGCCCAGGACGATTGCGGAGCACAGATACGCAGTATTTT
TRBV7-9	TRBJ2-2	.	.	CASSLLSGVGELFF	TGTGCCAGCAGCTTATTGTCCGGAGTCGGGGAGCTGTTTTTT
TRBV5-1	TRBJ1-1	.	few	CASSLRGFGTEAFF	TGCGCCAGCAGCTTGCGTGGTTTTGGCACTGAAGCTTTCTTT
TRBV7-2	TRBJ1-4	.	few	CASSLGSGSQEKLFF	TGTGCCAGCAGCTTAGGTTCCGGGTCCCAGGAAAAACTGTTTTTT
TRBV19	TRBJ2-5	.	.	CASSIKPGVRETQYF	TGTGCCAGTAGTATTAAACCGGGGGTGCGAGAGACCCAGTACTTC
TRBV19	TRBJ1-5	.	.	CASSISRGSNQPQHF	TGTGCCAGTAGTATTTCGCGGGGTAGCAATCAGCCCCAGCATTTT
TRBV5-1	TRBJ1-3	.	.	CASSLDNSGNTIYF	TGCGCCAGCAGCTTAGACAACTCTGGAAACACCATATATTTT
TRBV7-9	TRBJ2-1	TRBD1	.	CASRSRGPNNEQFF	TGTGCCAGCAGGTCGAGGGGGCCAAACAATGAGCAGTTCTTC
TRBV7-2	TRBJ2-3	.	.	CASSLDSASSTDTQYF	TGTGCCAGCAGCTTAGACAGCGCTAGCAGCACAGATACGCAGTATTTT
TRBV5-5	TRBJ2-1	TRBD2	.	CASSLAPLAGGTNEQFF	TGTGCCAGCAGCTTGGCGCCCTTAGCGGGGGGCACGAATGAGCAGTTCTTC
TRBV27	TRBJ2-3	TRBD2	.	CASSLSGTSGGKTDTQYF	TGTGCCAGCAGTTTATCGGGGACTAGCGGGGGGAAGACAGATACGCAGTATTTT
TRBV6-5	TRBJ1-2	.	once	CASSYGAGDRYGYTF	TGTGCCAGCAGTTACGGGGCCGGGGACCGCTATGGCTACACCTTC
TRBV6-5	TRBJ1-2	.	.	CASKKEGGGYTF	TGTGCCAGCAAGAAGGAGGGGGGGGGCTACACCTTC
TRBV25-1	TRBJ2-1	.	.	CASSVFRGNEQFF	TGTGCCAGCAGTGTCTTCAGGGGCAATGAGCAGTTCTTC
TRBV5-4	TRBJ2-3	.	.	CASSLELTDTQYF	TGTGCCAGCAGCTTGGAACTAACAGATACGCAGTATTTT
TRBV6-1	TRBJ2-3	.	once	CASSAYWDSDTQYF	TGTGCCAGCAGTGCCTACTGGGATTCAGATACGCAGTATTTT
TRBV29-1	TRBJ1-4	.	.	CSVGWGASNEKLFF	TGCAGCGTTGGATGGGGGGCCTCTAATGAAAAACTGTTTTTT
TRBV5-1	TRBJ2-3	.	.	CASSSPHTDTQYF	TGCGCCAGCAGCTCCCCCCACACAGATACGCAGTATTTT
TRBV28	TRBJ1-3	.	.	CASSRGGQGSGNTIYF	TGTGCCAGCAGCCGGGGCGGGCAGGGATCTGGAAACACCATATATTTT